This T cell receptor (beta chain) appears in the sequencing data of a study of blood T cells in healthy people across ages (dated by TCRdb to the mid-2010s). In the study overall: Template switching captured roughly one uniquely barcoded TCR beta cDNA molecule per two T cells in model experiments. To avoid experimental bias, donors of different ages were spread randomly across the sequencing lanes. For two donors (one aged 18 to 30 and one aged 80 or older), the study analyzed two additional independent replicas of 1 million unique cDNA reads from the same blood draw. Donors were grouped into four age groups: young (average 16 years), middle-aged (39), aged (62) and long-lived (82). To track age-related changes in TCR beta repertoire diversity, the study relied on deep sequencing normalized with unique cDNA molecular identifiers. Beyond this particular receptor, the publication reports: Bulk unsorted PBMC profiling prevented conclusive comparison of naive and antigen-experienced compartments. Observed TCR beta diversity per million T cells fell roughly linearly with age, and a significant reduction was already apparent by age around 40. Because the CMV infection status of the donors was unknown, age-related changes in expanded clonotypes may potentially have been confounded. The long-lived group showed more naive CD4+ T cells, fewer expanded clones and increased TCR diversity than the aged group, suggesting age selection. Estimates of total diversity based on one million sequenced T cells were considered lower bounds and underestimates. There was a strong correlation between observed TCR beta diversity and the percentage of naive T cells measured by flow cytometry.

Systemically healthy Caucasian individuals from Russia, 35 to 50 in total and aged about 6 to 90 years, were included as donors. Each donor gave 8 to 10 milliliters of peripheral blood, collected into EDTA-treated Vacutainer tubes. Ficoll-Paque density-gradient centrifugation was used to isolate PBMCs, with at least 6.5 million per sample. Total RNA, at least 6 micrograms per sample, was extracted from PBMCs with Trizol reagent. For every donor, flow cytometry on a PBMC aliquot measured the percentage of naive CD45RAhigh/CD27high T cells. Library generation was performed with 5' RACE. The run used an Illumina HiSeq 2500. A second PCR of about 6 to 11 cycles was performed with a sample-barcoded 5' primer and a J-beta primer mix. A unique molecular identifier was introduced onto each TCR beta cDNA molecule by a template-switch 5' adaptor carrying 12 random nucleotides. At least 2.5 million CDR3-containing paired-end reads were obtained from each sample. First-strand cDNA synthesis was performed from all RNA using the Mint cDNA synthesis kit, with priming by a TRBC-specific oligonucleotide. Following uracil-DNA glycosylase treatment, a first 18-cycle PCR with universal primers M1SS and BC2_uni_R was performed on all cDNA. The paper's processing steps were these. Normalization of each sample was performed by random selection of 1 million high-quality reads, each carrying a distinct molecular identifier. Instead of being binned into consensus sequences, reads that shared molecular identifiers were thrown out. MiTCR, with a Q25 quality threshold and the strictest error-elimination algorithm, was used for CDR3 identification, clonotype clustering and error correction. Lower-bound total TCR beta diversity was estimated with a nonparametric unseen species model using Euler transformation. Through fastp at Q25 and MiXCR, TCRdb rebuilt clones from the public reads, retaining in-frame beta chains. Under each unique CDR3 protein, matching rows form one entry showing the most common genes and DNA. The V and J calls here are based on TCRdb, not the publication. The sample table holds 1.6 million or so distinct CDR3 sequences, of which roughly 32% were seen once. Clones ranked in the top ten supply approximately 10% of the sample.

Including the terminal cysteine and phenylalanine, the CDR3 comprises 15 residues. The read is trimmed to its CDR3 DNA, 45 bases read in frame from base 1. V loses 5 bases at its end and J loses 13 bases; junction bases beyond the gene matches: 12. For CDR1 and CDR2, the germline V gene (reference sequence) lists MNHEY and SMNVEV. A few counts support this clonotype. It has no known antigen specificity. Qualities for individual bases were not recorded, and no much larger clone is one base off. The sequenced sample was blood. Recombination connected TRBV27 to TRBJ2-4, with 12 junctional bases fitting TRBD2. This clonotype was obtained from a woman in her 30s in good health. The CDR3 is CASSKGTSGHNEQYF. DNA sequence: TGTGCCAGCAGTAAAGGGACTAGCGGGCACAATGAGCAGTACTTC.